This is a list of T cell receptor beta chains from one sample in a study of vaccination and CD4 T cells after COVID-19. TCRdb called the PCR reads again in MiXCR, with one record for every CDR3 protein. The sample yields more than 10,000 distinct CDR3 sequences, around 50% seen once. Antigens for these TCRs are unknown. The sequencing input was CD4+ T cells from blood, cultured in vitro. Source of these receptors: a human donor who had recovered from COVID-19. Each CDR3 is given with its conserved first and last residue. D genes are given only for firm matches. Not all rows give a size; the values are once, few, many and, for expanded clones, a class.

j_gene,abundance,len,d_gene,v_gene,CDR3nt,CDR3aa
TRBJ2-7,NA,15,TRBD2,TRBV20-1,TGCAGTACGCCCAAGTGGGGCGGGGGGACCTACGAGCAGTACTTC,CSTPKWGGGTYEQYF
TRBJ1-2,NA,14,TRBD1,TRBV19,TGTGCCAGTAGTTCGCGGACAGGGGTAAATGGCTACACCTTC,CASSSRTGVNGYTF
TRBJ2-7,NA,14,NA,TRBV18,TGTGCCAGCTCACCATCGGCTAATTCCTACGAGCAGTACTTC,CASSPSANSYEQYF
TRBJ1-1,few,14,TRBD1,TRBV10-3,TGTGCCATCAGGCCCGATACAGGGGACACTGAAGCTTTCTTT,CAIRPDTGDTEAFF
TRBJ2-7,few,16,TRBD2,TRBV20-1,TGCAGTGCTAGAGATATGAGGGCTAGCGGGAGCAGCGAGCAGTACTTC,CSARDMRASGSSEQYF
TRBJ2-1,NA,16,TRBD2,TRBV20-1,TGCAGTGCCGTAGGCAGCGGGAGGGCGTCCTACAATGAGCAGTTCTTC,CSAVGSGRASYNEQFF
TRBJ2-5,NA,13,TRBD1,TRBV5-5,TGTGCCAGCAACCCGGACAGGGAAGAGACCCAGTACTTC,CASNPDREETQYF
TRBJ1-2,NA,12,NA,TRBV20-1,TGCAGTGCTGGGACTTCTAGCTATGGCTACACCTTC,CSAGTSSYGYTF
TRBJ2-1,NA,18,TRBD2,TRBV7-9,TGTGCCAGCAGCTCGTCTTCAGGGAGTAGCGGGCACTACAATGAGCAGTTCTTC,CASSSSSGSSGHYNEQFF
TRBJ2-7,NA,17,TRBD2,TRBV20-1,TGCAGTGCTCCCCCGGGGACTAGCGGGAGGGCCCCCTACGAGCAGTACTTC,CSAPPGTSGRAPYEQYF
TRBJ2-4,NA,13,TRBD2,TRBV20-1,TGCAGTGCTGGGACTAGGACCAAAAACATTCAGTACTTC,CSAGTRTKNIQYF
TRBJ1-2,NA,11,NA,TRBV2,TGTGCCAGCAGCGTTTCCTATGGCTACACCTTC,CASSVSYGYTF
TRBJ1-1,NA,15,TRBD1,TRBV27,TGTGCCAGCAGTAGGAGGGGGCCTTGGGTGTCTGAAGCTTTCTTT,CASSRRGPWVSEAFF
TRBJ2-3,NA,18,TRBD2,TRBV20-1,TGCAGTGCTTCGCAAGGGGGGATGACTAGCGGGAGTACAGATACGCAGTATTTT,CSASQGGMTSGSTDTQYF
TRBJ2-3,few,13,NA,TRBV7-9,TGTGCCAGCAGCGGGGTTGTCACAGATACGCAGTATTTT,CASSGVVTDTQYF
TRBJ2-3,NA,14,NA,TRBV24-1,TGTGCCACCAGTGGGGGGGCCACGCCAGATACGCAGTATTTT,CATSGGATPDTQYF
TRBJ2-6,NA,17,TRBD2,TRBV6-5,TGTGCCAGCAGTTTCGTAGCGGGGGTCTCTGGGGCCAACGTCCTGACTTTC,CASSFVAGVSGANVLTF
TRBJ1-2,NA,12,NA,TRBV29-1,TGCAGCGTCTCAACCACAGTGTATGGCTACACCTTC,CSVSTTVYGYTF
TRBJ2-7,few,14,NA,TRBV2,TGTGCCAGCAGTTCCGGGACGGTTCCCTACGAGCAGTACTTC,CASSSGTVPYEQYF
TRBJ1-2,NA,13,NA,TRBV7-9,TGTGCCACCACCTGGGAGGGTATGGGCGGCTACACCTTC,CATTWEGMGGYTF
TRBJ1-5,NA,13,NA,TRBV20-1,TGCAGTGCTACAGGGTTTAGCAATCAGCCCCAGCATTTT,CSATGFSNQPQHF
TRBJ2-7,NA,15,NA,TRBV7-6,TGTGCCAGCAGCCTAGAGGGAACACAACACTACGAGCAGTACTTC,CASSLEGTQHYEQYF
TRBJ2-7,NA,19,NA,TRBV20-1,TGCAGTGCTAGATATGCCTCTGACCCATTCCGACGTCCATCCTACGAGCAGTACTTC,CSARYASDPFRRPSYEQYF